The T cell receptor (beta chain) described here comes from a study of T cells in Graves' hyperthyroidism and ophthalmopathy. Study-wide background: The initial diagnosis was the point when peripheral blood was collected, ahead of any treatment.

In making diagnoses, clinical symptoms, serum thyroxine and TRAb, thyroid ultrasound and orbital computed tomography were all used. This clonotype was detected ten times or more. As yet, its antigen is unknown. Losses at the gene ends were 6 bases for V and 4 bases for J; bases not matched to a gene: 7. The CDR3 loop spans 15 amino acids. Researchers amplified the TCR beta CDR3 regions from RNA transcripts. First-round RT-PCR targeting the TCR CDR3 was performed with the HTBI primer set. TCRdb analysed the multiplex PCR reads with MiXCR anew, one entry per CDR3 protein. The table includes about 280,000 distinct CDR3 sequences, 20% to 30% detected once. Study observations and caveats: Researchers found most expanded thyroid clonotypes above 0.001 in blood as well. Onset of ophthalmopathy came a median roughly 6.5 months after the model predicted it.

The V and J genes are TRBV12-3 or TRBV12-4 and TRBJ2-2, with TRBD2 matching over 8 bases. The sample was blood. The TCR sequence derives from a man aged 35 to 55 with Graves' hyperthyroidism that later progressed to Graves' ophthalmopathy. Here the CDR3 DNA reads TGTGCCAGCAGACCCAGCGGGAGAGTCACCGGGGAGCTGTTTTTT. It specifies CASRPSGRVTGELFF.